The text below deals with one T cell receptor (beta chain). The data derive from a study of blood T cell repertoires in COVID-19. The germline V gene encodes CDR1 SGDLS and CDR2 YYNGEE. The CDR3 loop spans 13 amino acids. With 5 bases removed from V and 5 bases from J, the gap between germline ends came to 10 bases. TCRdb's copy holds only in-frame clones and misses some; the assay was immunoSEQ multiplex PCR. The sample yields about 260,000 clones, around 89% seen once. The TCR originated in a woman aged 25 to 39 with acute COVID-19. The chain combines TRBV9 with TRBJ2-2; possible D gene TRBD2, 5 bases. The material sequenced was PBMCs or T cells enriched from blood (not recorded which). Here the CDR3 reads CASSKTGTGELFF. DNA for the CDR3: TGTGCCAGCAGTAAGACGGGGACCGGGGAGCTGTTTTTT. Together with reference TRBV9 and TRBJ2-2, the CDR3 gives the full variable domain: DSGVTQTPKHLITATGQRVTLRCSPRSGDLSVYWYQQSLDQGLQFLIQYYNGEERAKGNILERFSAQQFPDLHSELNLSSLELGDSALYFCASSKTGTGELFFGEGSRLTVL.